This T cell receptor (beta chain) was documented in a study of blood T cell repertoires in COVID-19. Study-wide context: In each case, the material was cDNA or gDNA derived from T cells, B-cell-depleted T cells, or PBMCs.

Trimming took 7 bases from V and 4 from J; bases not matched to a gene: 11. This CDR3 comprises 15 residues. Germline values: CDR1 MDHEN, CDR2 SYDVKM. Participant-given clinical history determined each cohort assignment. The authors' processing: Amplification of reference gene primers was used by the study to estimate nucleated cell counts. Only in-frame clones appear in the TCRdb table, and some are missing; sequencing was by immunoSEQ multiplex PCR. D and trimming come from the DNA, and the V and J calls and clone size come from that table. The data hold 210,000 or so clones, with 80% observed a single time. This clone was detected only a few times.

The chain couples TRBV28 to TRBJ1-1; 8 nucleotides match TRBD1. The sample taken for sequencing was PBMCs or T cells enriched from blood (not recorded which). The source of this sequence is a man aged 30 to 45 with acute COVID-19. The CDR3 spells CASTRNTGGGTEAFF. In DNA form, the CDR3 reads TGTGCCAGCACCAGAAATACAGGGGGTGGCACTGAAGCTTTCTTT.